The 17 T cell receptor beta chains reported below all come from one sample, sequenced in a study of T cells in Graves' hyperthyroidism and ophthalmopathy. Amplification of TCR beta CDR3 regions used RNA as the template. HTBI primers drove first-round RT-PCR of the TCR CDR3. TCRdb used MiXCR to reprocess the multiplex PCR reads, holding one entry per CDR3 protein. The data show fewer than 750,000 distinct CDR3 sequences, around 46% seen once. The sequenced material came from peripheral blood or thyroid tissue (not recorded which). The origin of the receptors is a woman aged 18-29 years with Graves' hyperthyroidism.

Comment on this clonotype: A much larger clone sits a single nucleotide away, making a read error possible. The chain has TRBV6-1 and TRBJ2-7; 7 bases match TRBD1. The CDR3 runs to 16 residues. Germline-derived CDR1 and CDR2 are MNHNS and SASEGT. The CDR3 coding sequence is TGTGCCGGCAGTTACTTACAGGGGTCTTTCTCCTACGAGCAGTACTTC. Translation gives CAGSYLQGSFSYEQYF.

DNA for the CDR3: TGCAGCGTTGTAGGGGGCTCTGGGGGCGGCTACACCTTC. Translated, it gives CSVVGGSGGGYTF. The rearrangement links TRBV29-1 to TRBJ1-2; 7 positions agree with TRBD1. Trimming cost V 4 bases and J 8 bases; bases outside gene matches: 10. The CDR3 spans 13 residues. Germline V gene sequence: CDR1 SQVTM, CDR2 ANQGSEA. The full variable domain, completed using reference TRBV29-1 and TRBJ1-2, is SAVISQKPSRDICQRGTSLTIQCQVDSQVTMMFWYRQQPGQSLTLIATANQGSEATYESGFVIDKFPISRPNLTFSTLTVSNMSPEDSSIYLCSVVGGSGGGYTFGSGTRLTVV.

The V and J genes are TRBV11-2 and TRBJ2-1; TRBD1 might be the D (5 bases). V lost 4 bases to trimming and J lost 8 bases, with 15 bases between them. CDR3 length: 14 amino acids. Per the germline V gene, CDR1 is SGHAT and CDR2 is FQNNGV. The CDR3 region is CASSSDHQGYEQFF. In DNA form, the CDR3 reads TGTGCCAGCAGCTCCGACCACCAGGGCTATGAGCAGTTCTTC.

This clonotype was recorded only once. The J gene is TRBJ1-6, the V gene TRBV12-5; 10 bases agree with TRBD1. Germline values: CDR1 LGHNT, CDR2 FRNRAP. The CDR3 extends over 18 amino acids. V dropped 6 bases and J dropped 7; count of bases not matched to a gene: 15. Written as DNA, the CDR3 is TGTGCTAGTGGATTCCGAACGGGGACAGGGGCTGTAAATTCACCCCTCCACTTT. Encoded protein: CASGFRTGTGAVNSPLHF.

The CDR3 DNA reads TGTGCCAGCAGTCGATACACCAGCGGGAGTACCGAGACCCAGTACTTC. It specifies CASSRYTSGSTETQYF. This chain connects TRBV14 to TRBJ2-5, with 8 bases matching TRBD2. CDR1 and CDR2 (germline): SGHDN, FVKESK. Trimming removed 6 bases from V and 5 bases from J; junction bases left unmatched: 14. The CDR3 has 16 amino acids.

The chain couples TRBV24-1 to TRBJ1-2, with TRBD1 matching 11 bases. Germline V lookup: CDR1 KGHDR, CDR2 SFDVKD. The trim removed 5 bases at V and 2 bases at J, leaving 9 bases unmatched. This CDR3 is 17 amino acids long. The CDR3 nucleotides read TGTGCCACCAGTGTTAGCGGGACAGGGGGAGAAAACTATGGCTACACCTTC. Encoded protein: CATSVSGTGGENYGYTF.

The chain couples TRBV25-1 to TRBJ1-2, with 7 bases aligning to TRBD1. V lost 8 bases to trimming and J lost 8 bases; unmatched junction nucleotides: 11. CDR3 length: 13 amino acids. The germline gives CDR1 MGHDK, CDR2 SYGVNS. The CDR3 DNA is TGTGCCAGCCTGACAGGGACGTACAAGGGCTACACCTTC. The encoded protein is CASLTGTYKGYTF.

This clonotype was found a few times. The chain has TRBV4-2 and TRBJ2-7; D is ambiguous. The CDR3 has 14 amino acids. Trimming pared 1 base from V and 6 bases from J, leaving 13 bases between. Germline CDR1 reads LGHNA; CDR2 reads YNFKEQ. In nucleotides, the CDR3 is TGTGCCAGCAGCCAAGGGTGGCCCAAAAGCGAGCAGTACTTC. It encodes CASSQGWPKSEQYF.

This clonotype has ten or more counts. This chain uses TRBV7-3 with TRBJ2-2, with a weak D call TRBD1 (6 bases). Per germline, CDR1 SGHTA and CDR2 FQGTGA. Trimming left V 2 bases short and J 1 base short, with 11 bases between. There are 16 residues in the CDR3. The CDR3 sequence is CASSLGGLLNTGELFF. CDR3 DNA sequence: TGTGCCAGCAGCTTAGGGGGCCTCCTGAACACCGGGGAGCTGTTTTTT.

The sample holds one count of this clonotype. V is TRBV20-1 and J is TRBJ2-5; TRBD2 aligns across 9 bases. This CDR3 spans 17 amino acids. The germline CDR1 and CDR2 sequences are DFQATT and SNEGSKA (reference sequence). With V trimmed by 3 bases and J by 2 bases, 13 bases remained unmatched. The CDR3 spells CSARSLPGLALQETQYF. The CDR3 DNA is TGCAGTGCTAGGTCGCTTCCTGGACTAGCGTTACAAGAGACCCAGTACTTC.

With regard to this clonotype: Being one base from a much bigger clone, this may be a read error. The V gene is TRBV4-2, the J gene TRBJ2-7, with unresolved D. This CDR3 contains 15 residues. Germline V gene lookup returns CDR1 LGHNA and CDR2 YNFKEQ. The CDR3 here is CASSQDRGSYYGQYF. The CDR3 DNA is TGTGCCAGCAGCCAAGATCGAGGTTCGTACTACGGGCAGTACTTC.

This clonotype has at least ten counts. Given a much more abundant clone one base away, this may be a read error. The V gene is TRBV29-1, the J gene TRBJ2-7; 7 bases match TRBD1. Germline CDR1 and CDR2: SQVTM and ANQGSEA. CDR3 length equals 13 residues. V shed 7 bases, J shed 7 bases, and the junction held 13 bases outside the gene matches. As DNA, the CDR3 is TGCAGCGCAGGACAGGCCTCCTACAATGAGCAGTACTTC. Translated: CSAGQASYNEQYF.

This clonotype was seen repeatedly, ten times or more. The V call is TRBV7-9, the J call TRBJ2-7; D is possibly TRBD2 (5 bases). The CDR3 is made up of 14 amino acids. V lost 6 bases and J lost 6, with 18 bases in between. Per the germline V gene, CDR1 is SEHNR and CDR2 is FQNEAQ (reference sequence). CDR3 loop: CASSPSSPRGEQYF. Written as DNA, the CDR3 is TGTGCCAGCAGTCCCTCATCACCCCGGGGCGAGCAGTACTTC.

For this clonotype: No conserved phenylalanine or tryptophan ends this CDR3, so it is likely a read error. No DNA is shown, since the ends of the CDR3 on it are uncertain; the CDR3 is the one TCRdb lists. The rearrangement joins TRBV15 to TRBJ1-6; whether TRBD1, the table's D call, matches the DNA was not checked. CDR1 and CDR2 (germline): LNHNV, YYDKDF (reference sequence). The CDR3 spans 9 residues, counting both ends. The CDR3 reads CATSNPPTG.

CDR3 nucleotides: TGTGCCACCAGCAGAGCAGCGGGAGGGCCCCCAGATACGCAGTATTTT. Translation: CATSRAAGGPPDTQYF. The chain is built from TRBV15 and TRBJ2-3; 10 bases are shared with TRBD2. CDR3 length equals 16 residues. V lost 1 base, J lost 4 bases, and 5 bases stayed unmatched. Per the germline V gene, CDR1 is LNHNV and CDR2 is YYDKDF (reference sequence).

This chain links TRBV15 with TRBJ1-6; 8 bases map to TRBD1. Germline V gene sequence: CDR1 LNHNV, CDR2 YYDKDF (reference sequence). This CDR3 comprises 12 residues. V gave up 8 bases and J gave up 8 bases; unmatched junction bases: 2. The CDR3, as DNA: TGTGCCACCGGGGGACAGGATTCACCCCTCCACTTT. Its protein product is CATGGQDSPLHF.

There are many counts of this clonotype. The V call is TRBV12-3 or TRBV12-4, the J call TRBJ2-5; 7 bases agree with TRBD2. The CDR3 spans 17 residues. V lost 1 base to trimming and J lost 2 bases; unmatched junction nucleotides: 10. The CDR3 loop is CASSLDQSRREQETQYF. Written as DNA, the CDR3 is TGTGCCAGCAGTTTAGATCAGAGCCGGCGGGAGCAAGAGACCCAGTACTTC.